The rows below give T cell receptor beta chains drawn from one sample of a study of beta chain features in type 1 diabetes. Measured with immunoSEQ multiplex PCR; TCRdb has only the in-frame clones, and not every one. The table shows about 900,000 clones, with roughly a sixth occurring only once. Specimen: naive CD4+ T cells from blood. These receptors were taken from a young woman in good health. Each CDR3 is given with its conserved first and last residue. The D gene is left open where the match is weak. Clone size, where shown, is once, few, many, or a class for clones that have expanded.

TRBD2	TRBJ2-7	NA	TRBV5-4	TGTGCCAGCAGCCCCTCAGCGGGACCCCCCTACGAGCAGTACTTC	CASSPSAGPPYEQYF
NA	TRBJ2-7	NA	TRBV6-5	TGTGCCAGCAGTTACGGCCGTGCTGGGAGGGAGCAGTACTTC	CASSYGRAGREQYF
NA	TRBJ1-6	few	TRBV25-1	TGTGCCAGCAGGGTCCAGGGGACTCATAATTCACCCCTCCACTTT	CASRVQGTHNSPLHF
NA	TRBJ2-6	few	TRBV5-4	TGTGCCAGCAGTGTAGATTCTGGGGCCAACGTCCTGACTTTC	CASSVDSGANVLTF
NA	TRBJ2-3	NA	TRBV28	TGTGCCAGCAGTAGACCAGATACGCAGTATTTT	CASSRPDTQYF
TRBD1	TRBJ1-2	NA	TRBV7-8	TGTGCCAGCAGCCTTGGACAGGGGGGAGGCTATGGCTACACCTTC	CASSLGQGGGYGYTF
TRBD1	TRBJ2-7	NA	TRBV13	TGTGCCAGCAGCTTAGGTATTTTAGGGACAGGGGACGAGCAGTACTTC	CASSLGILGTGDEQYF
TRBD2	TRBJ2-1	few	TRBV7-9	TGTGCCAGCAGCCCCTCGACTAGCGCGAGCTCCTACAATGAGCAGTTCTTC	CASSPSTSASSYNEQFF
NA	TRBJ2-2	NA	TRBV4-3	TGCGCCAGCAGCCAAGCGTACGCTAGCGACACCGGGGAGCTGTTTTTT	CASSQAYASDTGELFF
NA	TRBJ2-1	NA	TRBV29-1	TGCAGCGTTAAAACGGGGTACTACTCCTACAATGAGCAGTTCTTC	CSVKTGYYSYNEQFF
NA	TRBJ2-7	NA	TRBV28	TGTGCCAGCAGTCCCGGACTACGCCAGCAGTACTTC	CASSPGLRQQYF
NA	TRBJ2-7	few	TRBV10-3	TGTGCCATCAGTGAGAAGGCCTACGAGCAGTACTTC	CAISEKAYEQYF
NA	TRBJ2-5	NA	TRBV18	TGTGCCAGCTCACCAGGGCTCCACCTGGGGACCCAGTACTTC	CASSPGLHLGTQYF
NA	TRBJ2-3	few	TRBV4-3	TGCGCCAGCAGCCCGAGAGGGGGAAGCACAGATACGCAGTATTTT	CASSPRGGSTDTQYF
NA	TRBJ1-1	few	TRBV10-3	TGTGCCTCGACGGGGAGCGACAGGCCTCTTGAAGCTTTCTTT	CASTGSDRPLEAFF
TRBD1	TRBJ2-5	NA	TRBV7-2	TGTGCCAGCAGCTTACCTTCCGGGACAGGGAGGAAGACCCAGTACTTC	CASSLPSGTGRKTQYF
NA	TRBJ2-2	few	TRBV7-8	TGTGCCAGCAGCACCACAATAGGGACGGGCGGGGAGCTGTTTTTT	CASSTTIGTGGELFF
NA	TRBJ2-7	NA	TRBV5-1	TGCGCCAGCAGCTCTGGACAGACCTACGAGCAGTACTTC	CASSSGQTYEQYF
NA	TRBJ2-3	NA	TRBV7-9	TGTGCCAGCAGCTCCTCGGCAGGGACCCGCACAGATACGCAGTATTTT	CASSSSAGTRTDTQYF
TRBD1	TRBJ2-7	NA	TRBV7-2	TGTGCCAGCAGCTTACGAAGGATGACAGGGGGCGTACCTTACGAGCAGTACTTC	CASSLRRMTGGVPYEQYF
NA	TRBJ2-7	few	TRBV6-1	TGTGCCAGCAATCGGGACGGCCTCTACGAGCAGTACTTC	CASNRDGLYEQYF
TRBD2	TRBJ2-3	few	TRBV6-5	TGTGCCAGCAAGGCGGGACTAGCAGCAGATACGCAGTATTTT	CASKAGLAADTQYF
NA	TRBJ2-7	few	TRBV28	TGTGCCATAATTCGGCCCCAGGGCGAGCAGTACTTC	CAIIRPQGEQYF
TRBD2	TRBJ2-1	NA	TRBV7-2	TGTGCCAGCAGCTTCCTAGCGGGAGGGACGGACAATGAGCAGTTCTTC	CASSFLAGGTDNEQFF
NA	TRBJ2-1	few	TRBV7-3	TGTGCCAGCAGCCAAGGACTGAGCTCCTACAATGAGCAGTTCTTC	CASSQGLSSYNEQFF
TRBD2	TRBJ2-1	NA	TRBV9	TGTGCCAGCAGCGACAAGAGCGGGGGGGACAGGACCTACAATGAGCAGTTCTTC	CASSDKSGGDRTYNEQFF
NA	TRBJ1-3	NA	TRBV11-2	TGTGCCAGCAGCTTAGAAAGGGACCGTCGTGGAAACACCATATATTTT	CASSLERDRRGNTIYF
NA	TRBJ2-6	NA	TRBV7-9	TGTGCCAGCAGCTCACCCTTGGGGGTAGCTGGGGCCAACGTCCTGACTTTC	CASSSPLGVAGANVLTF
NA	TRBJ1-1	NA	TRBV6-6	TGTGCCAGCAGGAACCCCCTAACTCAGGGTGAAGCTTTCTTT	CASRNPLTQGEAFF
TRBD2	TRBJ2-7	few	TRBV28	TGTGCCAGCAGTGCGGGAGGGCTGGTATACGAGCAGTACTTC	CASSAGGLVYEQYF
TRBD2	TRBJ2-2	few	TRBV29-1	TGCAGCGTTGAGTGGGGCCCGGGACTAGCGGAGGGGGTGAACACCGGGGAGCTGTTTTTT	CSVEWGPGLAEGVNTGELFF
TRBD2	TRBJ2-1	NA	TRBV7-3	TGTGCCAGCAGCTCTGGCGGGGGGAGCTCCTACAATGAGCAGTTCTTC	CASSSGGGSSYNEQFF
NA	TRBJ2-2	NA	TRBV4-3	TGCGCCAGCAGCCAAGACCCCCTGACGCTCCACGCCACCGGGGAGCTGTTTTTT	CASSQDPLTLHATGELFF
TRBD1	TRBJ1-2	few	TRBV5-4	TGTGCCAGCAGCTCAACAGGGGGCGGAGGCTACACCTTC	CASSSTGGGGYTF
NA	TRBJ2-3	NA	TRBV7-9	TGTTCGTGGCAGGACACAGATACGCAGTATTTT	CSWQDTDTQYF
NA	TRBJ2-7	NA	TRBV28	TGTGCCAGCAGTTTATGGGGATACGAGCAGTACTTC	CASSLWGYEQYF
TRBD2	TRBJ2-7	NA	TRBV6-5	TGTGCCAGCAGTTACTCGGTAGCGGGAGGGCCGAGGGAGCAGTACTTC	CASSYSVAGGPREQYF
NA	TRBJ1-2	NA	TRBV7-9	TGTGCCAGCAGCTTGGGGGCAAACTATGGCTACACCTTC	CASSLGANYGYTF
NA	TRBJ1-1	few	TRBV7-2	TGTGCCAGCAGCTTCTTCCCAGGGCCCACTGAAGCTTTCTTT	CASSFFPGPTEAFF
NA	TRBJ2-5	NA	TRBV5-4	TGTGCCAGCAGCTTCGGACCTCTTGGAGAGACCCAGTACTTC	CASSFGPLGETQYF